What follows describes a single TCR beta chain. What it recognizes is unknown. The sample comes from a study of T cells after yellow fever vaccination. Study-wide results and caveats: Clonotypes shared by both compartments, CD4 and CD8, made up a small share. Post-booster repertoires again held most primary-vaccination clones (about 96% CD4, over 80% CD8).

Germline CDR1 and CDR2: SGDLS and YYNGEE. After removal of 3 bases from V and 4 bases from J, the junction contained 8 bases not matched to a gene. The CDR3 totals 15 residues. TCRdb reprocessed the 5' RACE reads with MiXCR, giving one entry per CDR3 protein. Among some 420,000 distinct CDR3 sequences listed, under 20% were seen once. V gene TRBV9 combines with J gene TRBJ2-7, with TRBD1 matching 9 bases. The TCR originated in a man between 18 and 35 years old who received the YFV17D yellow fever vaccine. The specimen was PBMCs, collected before the yellow fever booster vaccination. Here the CDR3 DNA reads TGTGCCAGCAGCGCCGGACAGGGGAGAATTTACGAGCAGTACTTC. It encodes CASSAGQGRIYEQYF.